This paragraph reports one T cell receptor (beta chain). Its target is unknown. Produced via immunoSEQ multiplex PCR; TCRdb's table is partial and in-frame only. The data show 140,000 to 150,000 clones, 91% seen once. Germline V gene sequence: CDR1 SGHRS, CDR2 YFSETQ. V gave up 3 bases and J gave up 10 bases, with 14 bases separating them. CDR3 length equals 14 residues. The data derive from a study of T cell responses to AZD1222 COVID-19 vaccine. Study results and caveats: A mostly white British donor set with more females was recruited, and clonal diversity was possibly underestimated. Vaccine-associated CD4 TCRs ranged over spike, dominating at 160-218 and 743-854.

Pooling was applied to second doses at about 4 or about 12 weeks. This specimen consisted of peripheral blood, obtained 28 days after the second AZD1222 dose. This rearrangement joins TRBV5-1 to TRBJ1-6, with D maybe TRBD1 (5 bases). The receptor comes from an adult who received the AZD1222 COVID-19 vaccine. The CDR3 bases are TGCGCCAGCAGCTCGGCGGGGGTCGGATCACCCCTCCACTTT. This translates into CASSSAGVGSPLHF.